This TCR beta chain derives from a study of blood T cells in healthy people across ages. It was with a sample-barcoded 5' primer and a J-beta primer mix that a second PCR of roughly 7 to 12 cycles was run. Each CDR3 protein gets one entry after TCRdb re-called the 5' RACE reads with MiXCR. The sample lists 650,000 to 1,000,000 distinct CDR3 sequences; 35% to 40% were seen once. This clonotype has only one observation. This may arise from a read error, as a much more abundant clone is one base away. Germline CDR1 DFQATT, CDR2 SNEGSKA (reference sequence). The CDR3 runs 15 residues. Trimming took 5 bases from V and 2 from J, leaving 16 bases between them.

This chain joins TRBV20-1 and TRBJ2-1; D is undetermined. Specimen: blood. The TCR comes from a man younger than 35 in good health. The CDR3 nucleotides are TGCAGTGCTCGCAGTTGGGGAACCGCCTACAATGAGCAGTTCTTC. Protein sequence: CSARSWGTAYNEQFF.